This is a list of T cell receptor beta chains from one sample in a study of OX40 agonist ivuxolimab in advanced cancers. Assay: immunoSEQ multiplex PCR; the TCRdb copy retains only in-frame clones and omits some. The sample holds over 45,000 clones; roughly 92% are singletons and the top ten take around 19%. The material sequenced was CD4+ or CD8+ T cells sorted from blood, taken in a trial of the OX40 agonist ivuxolimab. These receptor sequences come from an adult with an advanced solid tumor such as melanoma, head and neck, liver or kidney cancer. Each CDR3 is given with its conserved first and last residue. D genes are given only for firm matches. Part of the rows lack a size; the others show once, few, many or a class for expanded clones.

j_gene | len | v_gene | abundance | d_gene | CDR3nt | CDR3aa
TRBJ1-1 | 14 | TRBV15 | . | . | TGTGCCACCAGCAGAGATCGGGGGAACACTGAAGCTTTCTTT | CATSRDRGNTEAFF
TRBJ2-2 | 17 | TRBV19 | . | TRBD1 | TGTGCCAGTAGTATACGGGGGACAGGGTTAAACACCGGGGAGCTGTTTTTT | CASSIRGTGLNTGELFF
TRBJ2-7 | 12 | TRBV5-5 | . | . | TGTGCCAGCAGCTTGGACGGCTACGAGCAGTACTTC | CASSLDGYEQYF
TRBJ2-1 | 14 | TRBV9 | . | . | TGTGCCAGCAGCGGTCGGGACGCCCGGAATGAGCAGTTCTTC | CASSGRDARNEQFF
TRBJ2-1 | 10 | TRBV11-2 | . | . | TGTGCCAGCAGCTTTAATGAGCAGTTCTTC | CASSFNEQFF
TRBJ2-7 | 15 | TRBV7-8 | . | TRBD2 | TGTGCCAGCAGCTCGGGACTAGCGGGTTACTACGAGCAGTACTTC | CASSSGLAGYYEQYF
TRBJ1-1 | 12 | TRBV7-9 | . | . | TGTGCCAGCAGCTATGGGAACACTGAAGCTTTCTTT | CASSYGNTEAFF
TRBJ1-1 | 21 | TRBV4-1 | . | TRBD1 | TGCGCCAGCAGCCAAGAAGTGGGGAGACAGGGGCCGGCGTCGGGGAAGGGTGAAGCTTTCTTT | CASSQEVGRQGPASGKGEAFF
TRBJ2-7 | 13 | TRBV4-3 | . | . | TGCGCCAGCAGCCAAGATCGGACGTACGAGCAGTACTTC | CASSQDRTYEQYF
TRBJ2-3 | 17 | TRBV7-7 | . | . | TGTGCTAGCAGCCCTGGTACGGACCATATACTCACAGATACGCAGTATTTT | CASSPGTDHILTDTQYF
TRBJ2-1 | 16 | TRBV4-3 | few | TRBD2 | TGCGCCAGCAGCCAAGAGTGGGGGGGGACCTACAATGAGCAGTTCTTC | CASSQEWGGTYNEQFF
TRBJ2-5 | 19 | TRBV30 | . | TRBD2 | TGTGCCTGGAGTGGACCCTGGACTAGCGGGATTAGAAGGGGAGAGACCCAGTACTTC | CAWSGPWTSGIRRGETQYF
TRBJ1-5 | 14 | TRBV7-9 | . | TRBD1 | TGTGCCAGCAGCCGAGGGACAGGGGACCAGCCCCAGCATTTT | CASSRGTGDQPQHF
TRBJ2-1 | 15 | TRBV11-1 | . | . | TGTGCCTCCCACAGAGGGTCCGGTAGAGACAATGAGCAGTTCTTC | CASHRGSGRDNEQFF
TRBJ2-1 | 18 | TRBV7-9 | . | . | TGTGCCAGCAGCTTAGCGACCCTAGCCTCCAACTCCTACAATGAGCAGTTCTTC | CASSLATLASNSYNEQFF
TRBJ2-1 | 17 | TRBV7-9 | . | TRBD2 | TGTGCCAGCAGCGACCATCCGACTAGCGGTAACTACAATGAGCAGTTCTTC | CASSDHPTSGNYNEQFF
TRBJ2-7 | 17 | TRBV2 | . | TRBD1 | TGTGCCAGCAGCCAAGGGACCGGGACAGGGGGTTGGGACGAGCAGTACTTC | CASSQGTGTGGWDEQYF
TRBJ2-2 | 13 | TRBV29-1 | . | . | TGCAGCGTCCTACAGGATACCACCGGGGAGCTGTTTTTT | CSVLQDTTGELFF
TRBJ2-2 | 15 | TRBV28 | . | . | TGTGCCAGCAGTTTCCCCAGACTAGGGTCCGGGGAGCTGTTTTTT | CASSFPRLGSGELFF
TRBJ2-7 | 13 | TRBV28 | . | TRBD1 | TGTGCCAGCAGTTGGGGACAGGGGGTTGAGCAGTACTTC | CASSWGQGVEQYF
TRBJ1-1 | 13 | TRBV9 | . | . | TGTGCCAGCAGCGTTGGATATAACACTGAAGCTTTCTTT | CASSVGYNTEAFF
TRBJ2-7 | 14 | TRBV7-2 | few | . | TGTGCCAGCAGCCTTCGGGACTCCGGCTACGAGCAGTACTTC | CASSLRDSGYEQYF
TRBJ2-1 | 16 | TRBV28 | . | TRBD2 | TGTGCCAGCACCTACGGGCCTAGCGGAGGGTACAATGAGCAGTTCTTC | CASTYGPSGGYNEQFF
TRBJ2-4 | 13 | TRBV7-9 | . | . | TGTGCCAGCAGCGATTGGGGTGGTTACATTCAGTACTTC | CASSDWGGYIQYF
TRBJ2-3 | 15 | TRBV7-6 | . | . | TGTGCCAGCAGCCGTCTAGCGATAAACACAGATACGCAGTATTTT | CASSRLAINTDTQYF
TRBJ1-1 | 14 | TRBV10-3 | . | . | TGTGCCATCAGTAGGGACGGCATGAACACTGAAGCTTTCTTT | CAISRDGMNTEAFF
TRBJ2-7 | 14 | TRBV13 | . | . | TGTGCCAGCAGGTCGACCCTAAATTTCCCCGAGCAGTACTTC | CASRSTLNFPEQYF
TRBJ2-3 | 16 | TRBV6-7 | . | . | TGTGCCAACCCTATAAAGCGGACCTTGACCACAGATACGCAGTATTTT | CANPIKRTLTTDTQYF
TRBJ2-1 | 14 | TRBV11-2 | . | TRBD2 | TGTGCCAGCACATTTGGGGGGGTCGGGAATGAGCAGTTCTTC | CASTFGGVGNEQFF
TRBJ2-1 | 16 | TRBV15 | . | . | TGTGCCACCAGCAGGGGCCGGGGGCTAGCGACCAATGAGCAGTTCTTC | CATSRGRGLATNEQFF
TRBJ2-1 | 14 | TRBV29-1 | . | . | TGCAGCGTTGAGAGCGAGAGCTCCTACAATGAGCAGTTCTTC | CSVESESSYNEQFF
TRBJ1-5 | 15 | TRBV18 | . | . | TGTGCCAGCTCACTTGGTCGGAGCAGCAATCAGCCCCAGCATTTT | CASSLGRSSNQPQHF
TRBJ2-7 | 12 | TRBV6-5 | . | . | TGTGCCAGTGGGTTGAGCTCCTACGAGCAGTACTTC | CASGLSSYEQYF
TRBJ2-7 | 18 | TRBV5-5 | few | . | TGTGCCAGCAGCCCCGCGGCCCCTGGACAGCCCTTTTCCTACGAGCAGTACTTC | CASSPAAPGQPFSYEQYF
TRBJ2-1 | 11 | TRBV5-6 | . | . | TGTGCCAGCAGCTTGGGCAATGAGCAGTTCTTC | CASSLGNEQFF
TRBJ2-1 | 17 | TRBV29-1 | . | . | TGCAGCGTTGAATTCAGGGCGTTGACGCTCGCCTACAATGAGCAGTTCTTC | CSVEFRALTLAYNEQFF
TRBJ1-1 | 15 | TRBV6-6 | . | . | TGTGCCAGCAGTTCACCGACCAAACAGGACACTGAAGCTTTCTTT | CASSSPTKQDTEAFF
TRBJ1-3 | 16 | TRBV2 | . | TRBD1 | TGTGCCAGCTCTAAGGGACAGGAAAAGGGCGAAAACACCATATATTTT | CASSKGQEKGENTIYF
TRBJ1-5 | 14 | TRBV28 | . | . | TGTGCCAGCAGTTTAAGGGCAGGCAATCAGCCCCAGCATTTT | CASSLRAGNQPQHF
TRBJ2-1 | 15 | TRBV7-7 | . | TRBD2 | TGTGCCAGCAGCTTTAGCGGGAGCTCCTACAATGAGCAGTTCTTC | CASSFSGSSYNEQFF
TRBJ2-1 | 15 | TRBV19 | . | TRBD2 | TGTGCCAGTAGTATAGGGACTAGCGGGAGCAATGAGCAGTTCTTC | CASSIGTSGSNEQFF
TRBJ1-1 | 15 | TRBV27 | . | TRBD1 | TGTGCCAGCAGTTCTGACAGGGAGCCTGACACTGAAGCTTTCTTT | CASSSDREPDTEAFF
TRBJ2-3 | 21 | TRBV7-3 | . | TRBD2 | TGTGCCAGCAGCTTAAAGCCCCACCCCGGACTAGCGGGAGTCCCCACAGATACGCAGTATTTT | CASSLKPHPGLAGVPTDTQYF
TRBJ2-2 | 11 | TRBV11-2 | . | . | TGTGCCAGCAGCTTGGCCGGGGAGCTGTTTTTT | CASSLAGELFF
TRBJ2-5 | 16 | TRBV28 | few | TRBD2 | TGTGCCAGCAGTTTGGGACTAGCGGGAGGTGCGGAGACCCAGTACTTC | CASSLGLAGGAETQYF
TRBJ2-1 | 17 | TRBV14 | . | TRBD1 | TGTGCCAGCAGCCACGGACAGGGGTCCAACTATTCCAATGAGCAGTTCTTC | CASSHGQGSNYSNEQFF
TRBJ1-5 | 15 | TRBV6-1 | . | TRBD1 | TGTGCCAGCAGTGTCCGGGACAGTAGCAATCAGCCCCAGCATTTT | CASSVRDSSNQPQHF
TRBJ2-7 | 14 | TRBV10-3 | . | . | TGTGCCATCAGTGATCCGGACACGACGGGACTCTGTAACTTC | CAISDPDTTGLCNF
TRBJ2-7 | 14 | TRBV6-1 | . | . | TGTGCCAGCCTCGCTGAGGACAAAGGCTACGAGCAGTACTTC | CASLAEDKGYEQYF
TRBJ2-7 | 15 | TRBV13 | . | TRBD2 | TGTGCCAGCAGCTCAGGACTAGCGCTTTCCTACGAGCAGTACTTC | CASSSGLALSYEQYF
TRBJ2-3 | 13 | TRBV29-1 | . | TRBD2 | TGCAGCTCCTGGGGAGGGATCACAGATACGCAGTATTTT | CSSWGGITDTQYF
TRBJ1-3 | 14 | TRBV27 | . | . | TGTGCCAGCGGCTCTCTAGGCTCTGGAAACACCATATATTTT | CASGSLGSGNTIYF
TRBJ2-7 | 13 | TRBV6-5 | . | . | TGTGCCAGCAGTTACGGGGAGTCCTACGAGCAGTACTTC | CASSYGESYEQYF
TRBJ2-1 | 16 | TRBV10-3 | . | TRBD2 | TGTGCCATCAGTGAGCCGGGACTAGCGGTGAACAATGAGCAGTTCTTC | CAISEPGLAVNNEQFF
TRBJ1-1 | 11 | TRBV27 | . | . | TGTGCCAGCAGTTCCGGACAAAAAGCTTTCTTT | CASSSGQKAFF
TRBJ1-1 | 12 | TRBV6-4 | . | . | TGTGCCAGCAGTGACTCCGAGGGTGAAGCTTTCTTT | CASSDSEGEAFF
TRBJ2-5 | 15 | TRBV4-3 | . | . | TGCGCCAGCAGCCAAGGGTGGACGTACCAAGAGACCCAGTACTTC | CASSQGWTYQETQYF
TRBJ2-7 | 16 | TRBV13 | . | TRBD2 | TGTGCCAGCAGCCCGGGACTAGCGGGAGACGGTTACGAGCAGTACTTC | CASSPGLAGDGYEQYF